Below, one T cell receptor (beta chain) is given with its context. Antigen: not known. V shed 0 bases and J shed 4 bases, with 9 bases lying between them. Germline V gene lookup returns CDR1 SGHAT and CDR2 FQNNGV. The CDR3 extends over 14 amino acids. The data originate from a study of OX40 agonist ivuxolimab in advanced cancers. At the level of the study: The mean age was approximately 56 years, ranging from about 23 to 85, with 65% to 90% of participants male.

Sequencing used immunoSEQ multiplex PCR; TCRdb keeps in-frame clones, though not all of them. The repertoire includes around 90,000 clones, 75% to 95% of them detected once, and about 2.5% sits in the top ten. Study-level findings and limits: Some of the nonresponding patients also showed low levels of normalized T-cell clonal expansion. Compared with others, partial responders at 0.1-3.0 mg/kg displayed clonal expansion among the lowest.

V is TRBV11-2 and J is TRBJ1-2; D uncertain. This TCR was recovered from an adult with an advanced solid tumor such as melanoma, head and neck, liver or kidney cancer. Sequences were derived from CD4+ or CD8+ T cells sorted from blood, sampled in a trial of the OX40 agonist ivuxolimab. This chain's CDR3 is CASSLDVGFYGYTF. Here the CDR3 DNA reads TGTGCCAGCAGCTTAGATGTCGGGTTCTATGGCTACACCTTC.